Reported below is one T cell receptor beta chain. The antigen is not known. This record belongs to a study of cytomegalovirus exposure and HLA in healthy donors. Researchers ran the PCR with 60 Vbeta and 13 Jbeta primers. The authors' processing: About 12 million of some 80 million unique TCR beta chains were shared, per a later count. The method was immunoSEQ multiplex PCR; TCRdb's version includes in-frame clones alone and lacks a portion of them. The D gene and trimming were derived from the DNA, and the V and J assignments and clone size from that table. The sample shows about 120,000 clones, 75% to 80% of them seen only once. This CDR3 has 14 residues. V dropped 2 bases and J dropped 0 bases, with 5 bases sitting between them. The germline V gene has CDR1 SEHNR and CDR2 FQNEAQ (reference sequence). General study points: Another analysis was done later, and it associated 15,000 to 20,000 TCR beta sequences with HLA alleles at 0.05 false discovery rate. Cytomegalovirus-associated status was assigned to some 160 TCR beta chains. According to an earlier analysis, most TCR beta V segments yielded productive rearrangements about 87% or about 30% of the time.

The source is a woman between 35 and 50 years old in good health and CMV-seropositive. This chain links TRBV7-9 with TRBJ1-3; D is ambiguous. The material sequenced was PBMCs. This CDR3 reads CASSLSLSGNTIYF. For the CDR3, the DNA is TGTGCCAGCAGCTTATCCCTCTCTGGAAACACCATATATTTT.